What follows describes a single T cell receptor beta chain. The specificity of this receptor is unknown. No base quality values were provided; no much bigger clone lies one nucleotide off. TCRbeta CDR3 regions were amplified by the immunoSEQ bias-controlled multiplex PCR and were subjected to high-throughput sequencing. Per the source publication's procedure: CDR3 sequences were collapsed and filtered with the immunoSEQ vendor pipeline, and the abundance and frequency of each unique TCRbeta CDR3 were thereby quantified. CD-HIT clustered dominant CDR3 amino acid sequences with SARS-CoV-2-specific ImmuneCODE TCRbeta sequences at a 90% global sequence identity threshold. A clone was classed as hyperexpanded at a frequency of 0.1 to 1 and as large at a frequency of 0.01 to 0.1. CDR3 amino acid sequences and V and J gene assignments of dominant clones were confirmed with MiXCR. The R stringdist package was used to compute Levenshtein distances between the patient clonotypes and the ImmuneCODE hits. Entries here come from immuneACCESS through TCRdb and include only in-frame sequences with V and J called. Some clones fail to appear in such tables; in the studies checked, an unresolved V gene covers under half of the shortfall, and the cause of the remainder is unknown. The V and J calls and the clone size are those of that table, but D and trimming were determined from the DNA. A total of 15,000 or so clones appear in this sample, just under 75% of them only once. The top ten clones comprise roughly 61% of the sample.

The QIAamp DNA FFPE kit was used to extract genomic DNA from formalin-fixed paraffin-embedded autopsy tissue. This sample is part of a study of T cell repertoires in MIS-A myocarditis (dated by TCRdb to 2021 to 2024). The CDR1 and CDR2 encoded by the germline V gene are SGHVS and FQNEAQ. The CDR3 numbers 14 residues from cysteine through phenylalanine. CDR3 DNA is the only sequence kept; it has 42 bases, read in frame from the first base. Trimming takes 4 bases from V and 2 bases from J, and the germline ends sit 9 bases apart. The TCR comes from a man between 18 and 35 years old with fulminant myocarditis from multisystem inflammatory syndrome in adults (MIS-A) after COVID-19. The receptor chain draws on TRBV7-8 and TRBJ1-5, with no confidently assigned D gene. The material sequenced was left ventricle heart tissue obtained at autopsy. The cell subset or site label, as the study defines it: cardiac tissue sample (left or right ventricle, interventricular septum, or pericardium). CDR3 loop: CASSSEQGNQPQHF. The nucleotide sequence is TGTGCCAGCAGCTCAGAACAAGGCAATCAGCCCCAGCATTTT.